Each of the 18 T cell receptor beta chains below was sequenced from the same sample in a study of regulatory T cells in long-lasting Graves disease. As to time point: newly diagnosed GD, antithyroid drugs for less than 3 months. RNA extracted from PBMCs served as the sequencing template. Combining iRepertoire HTBI primers with Arm-PCR of CDR3 regions, the authors built TCR beta libraries. Using its own MiXCR run on the multiplex PCR reads, TCRdb lists one record per CDR3 protein. The sample has about 610,000 distinct CDR3 sequences; about 15% are singletons. The same data also went into a second study, on T cells in Graves' hyperthyroidism and ophthalmopathy.

Sequences were derived from peripheral blood mononuclear cells (PBMCs), sampled at new diagnosis, from a patient treated with antithyroid drugs. Source of these receptors: a man aged 18 to 35 with Graves disease.

V gene TRBV5-1 combines with J gene TRBJ2-1; 9 bases match TRBD1. Germline assignment: CDR1 SGHRS and CDR2 YFSETQ. Losses at the gene ends were 5 bases for V and 0 bases for J; bases not matched to a gene: 6. This CDR3 has 16 residues. The CDR3 coding sequence is TGCGCCAGCAGTTCCTCGACAGGGGGCTCCTACAATGAGCAGTTCTTC. Its protein is CASSSSTGGSYNEQFF.

In its sample, this clonotype was seen many times. This rearrangement joins TRBV28 to TRBJ2-7; D possibly corresponds to TRBD2 (7 bases). From germline, CDR1 is MDHEN and CDR2 SYDVKM. V was shortened by 3 bases and J by 7 bases, with 19 bases between the two germline ends. The CDR3 contains 15 residues. CDR3 protein: CASSFSRGWGGEQYF. In DNA form, the CDR3 reads TGTGCCAGCAGTTTTTCGAGGGGGTGGGGGGGTGAGCAGTACTTC.

This clonotype was counted between two and nine times. This sequence joins TRBV7-2 and TRBJ2-1, with 10 positions matching TRBD2. The CDR3 is 15 amino acids. The V segment lost 0 bases and the J segment 15 bases; nucleotides outside the gene matches: 11. Germline V gives CDR1 SGHTA, CDR2 FQGNSA. The CDR3 sequence is CASSLAGLASGGGFF. CDR3 in DNA: TGTGCCAGCAGCTTAGCGGGACTAGCGAGTGGTGGTGGGTTCTTC.

V and J are TRBV29-1 and TRBJ2-3; TRBD1 agrees at 11 bases. Germline loops: CDR1 SQVTM, CDR2 ANQGSEA. The J segment lost 5 bases and the V segment lost 6 bases, leaving 10 bases of the junction unmatched. This CDR3 spans 15 amino acids. CDR3 nucleotide sequence: TGCAGCGTCTTGCGGACAGGGGGCGCATTAGATACGCAGTATTTT. This gives the protein CSVLRTGGALDTQYF.

This clonotype was picked up many times. The V gene is TRBV11-2, the J gene TRBJ2-3; TRBD2 matches 9 bases. The CDR3 spans 18 residues. Germline V lookup: CDR1 SGHAT, CDR2 FQNNGV. V lost 2 bases and J lost 4; bases outside the gene matches: 13. This CDR3 reads CASSLRRGGRAIADTQYF. Written as DNA, the CDR3 is TGTGCCAGCAGCTTACGTCGGGGCGGGAGGGCCATCGCAGATACGCAGTATTTT. Drawing the rest from reference TRBV11-2 and TRBJ2-3, the complete variable domain is EAGVAQSPRYKIIEKRQSVAFWCNPISGHATLYWYQQILGQGPKLLIQFQNNGVVDDSQLPKDRFSAERLKGVDSTLKIQPAKLEDSAVYLCASSLRRGGRAIADTQYFGPGTRLTVL.

This clonotype was found a few times. The chain joins TRBV9 to TRBJ1-5, with 8 bases that match TRBD1. The J segment lost 4 bases and the V segment lost 3 bases, leaving 9 bases of the junction unmatched. Germline CDR1 SGDLS, CDR2 YYNGEE. CDR3 length equals 16 residues. CDR3 DNA sequence: TGTGCCAGCAGCGCATCCGGGACAGGCTTAAATCAGCCCCAGCATTTT. Translating gives CASSASGTGLNQPQHF.

The chain couples TRBV27 to TRBJ1-5; D call uncertain. The V end was cut by 6 bases, the J end by 0 bases, with 9 bases between. CDR3 size: 14 residues. Germline assignment: CDR1 MNHEY and CDR2 SMNVEV (reference sequence). This chain's CDR3 is CASRPDYSNQPQHF. The CDR3 DNA is TGTGCCAGCAGGCCAGACTATAGCAATCAGCCCCAGCATTTT.

The table lists this clonotype with many counts. The chain joins TRBV20-1 to TRBJ1-2; TRBD1 might be the D (6 bases). The CDR3 loop spans 13 amino acids. Germline CDR1 and CDR2: DFQATT and SNEGSKA (reference sequence). Trimming pared 1 base from V and 8 bases from J, leaving 14 bases between. The CDR3 DNA reads as TGCAGTGCTAGAGCCACAGGGACGCGCGGCTACACCTTC. Translation: CSARATGTRGYTF.

This clonotype has ten or more counts. The chain combines TRBV7-9 with TRBJ2-1, with D maybe TRBD2 (6 bases). The CDR3 totals 15 residues. Germline V gene lookup returns CDR1 SEHNR and CDR2 FQNEAQ (reference sequence). The V end was cut by 4 bases, the J end by 0 bases, with 10 bases between. As DNA, the CDR3 is TGTGCCAGCAGCTCTCCTAGCGACTCCTACAATGAGCAGTTCTTC. Translation gives CASSSPSDSYNEQFF.

The chain links TRBV28 to TRBJ2-7; no reliable D call. Germline V gene lookup returns CDR1 MDHEN and CDR2 SYDVKM. The length of the CDR3 is 16 residues. The V end was cut by 4 bases, the J end by 1 base, with 17 bases between. The CDR3 sequence is CASSYSPFKLSYEQYF. The CDR3 DNA is TGTGCCAGCAGTTATTCCCCCTTTAAGCTTTCCTACGAGCAGTACTTC.

This clonotype was seen many times. The chain is built from TRBV29-1 and TRBJ2-3, with D possibly being TRBD1 (5 bases). Trimming removed 6 bases at V and 2 bases at J, with 18 bases between. The CDR3 runs 15 residues. CDR1 and CDR2 (germline): SQVTM, ANQGSEA. Here the CDR3 reads CSVAVLGQATDTQYF. The CDR3 DNA reads as TGCAGCGTGGCCGTACTGGGGCAGGCCACAGATACGCAGTATTTT.

This clonotype was seen repeatedly, ten times or more. J is TRBJ2-3 and V is TRBV5-1; 14 bases are shared with TRBD2. The length of the CDR3 is 18 residues. Germline trimming cut 0 bases from V and 2 bases from J; bases unmatched to any gene: 5. The germline gives CDR1 SGHRS, CDR2 YFSETQ. The CDR3 nucleotides are TGCGCCAGCAGCTTGGACGGGACTAGCGGGGGAATCACAGATACGCAGTATTTT. Translation gives CASSLDGTSGGITDTQYF.

This clonotype was counted at least ten times. The chain employs TRBV18 and TRBJ2-7; D may be TRBD1 (5 bases). The length of the CDR3 is 15 residues. Germline V gene data show CDR1 as KGHSH and CDR2 as LQKENI. V was trimmed by 5 bases and J by 2 bases, leaving 16 bases between them. The CDR3 here is CASSSEPTATYEQYF. CDR3 nucleotides: TGTGCCAGCTCATCCGAACCGACAGCAACCTACGAGCAGTACTTC.

This clonotype was seen repeatedly, ten times or more. The J gene is TRBJ2-7, the V gene TRBV6-1; the D gene is possibly TRBD1 (5 bases). Germline V gene lookup returns CDR1 MNHNS and CDR2 SASEGT. V lost 4 bases and J lost 2, with 18 bases in between. The CDR3 runs to 16 residues. Here the CDR3 reads CASSGQNTHATYEQYF. DNA for the CDR3: TGTGCCAGCAGTGGACAGAACACGCACGCTACCTACGAGCAGTACTTC.

This clonotype was picked up many times. The chain joins TRBV29-1 to TRBJ2-7; tentative D call: TRBD2 (5 bases). This CDR3 comprises 13 residues. Germline values: CDR1 SQVTM, CDR2 ANQGSEA. V was trimmed by 1 base and J by 5 bases, leaving 12 bases between them. CDR3 nucleotides: TGCAGCGTTGAAGTGGGAGCTAGGGACGAGCAGTACTTC. This sequence encodes CSVEVGARDEQYF.

At least ten counts were recorded for this clonotype. The chain joins TRBV20-1 to TRBJ2-7; D possibly matches TRBD1 or TRBD2 (5 bases each). CDR3 length: 13 residues. V was clipped by 3 bases and J by 6 bases, with 15 bases between them. The germline gives CDR1 DFQATT, CDR2 SNEGSKA (reference sequence). CDR3 in amino acids: CSARGEGRSEQYF. In nucleotides, the CDR3 is TGCAGTGCTAGGGGTGAGGGGCGCTCCGAGCAGTACTTC.

Many counts were recorded for this clonotype. The rearrangement uses TRBV20-1 and TRBJ2-1; the match to TRBD2 covers 14 bases. The CDR3 totals 18 residues. Germline loops: CDR1 DFQATT, CDR2 SNEGSKA (reference sequence). J gave up 0 bases and V 0 bases, and 4 bases lay outside the gene matches. Here the CDR3 reads CSARDMGTSGSSYNEQFF. As DNA, the CDR3 is TGCAGTGCTAGAGATATGGGGACTAGCGGGAGCTCCTACAATGAGCAGTTCTTC.

To note about this clonotype: This may come from a read error, since a much larger clone is one base off. The chain links TRBV12-3 or TRBV12-4 to TRBJ2-1; the D is unclear. CDR3 length: 13 residues. Deletions cut 0 bases from V and 10 bases from J, with 10 bases between. CDR3 DNA: TGTGCCAGCAGTTTAGCGTGGCGGAACGAGCAGTTCTTC. Translated, it gives CASSLAWRNEQFF.